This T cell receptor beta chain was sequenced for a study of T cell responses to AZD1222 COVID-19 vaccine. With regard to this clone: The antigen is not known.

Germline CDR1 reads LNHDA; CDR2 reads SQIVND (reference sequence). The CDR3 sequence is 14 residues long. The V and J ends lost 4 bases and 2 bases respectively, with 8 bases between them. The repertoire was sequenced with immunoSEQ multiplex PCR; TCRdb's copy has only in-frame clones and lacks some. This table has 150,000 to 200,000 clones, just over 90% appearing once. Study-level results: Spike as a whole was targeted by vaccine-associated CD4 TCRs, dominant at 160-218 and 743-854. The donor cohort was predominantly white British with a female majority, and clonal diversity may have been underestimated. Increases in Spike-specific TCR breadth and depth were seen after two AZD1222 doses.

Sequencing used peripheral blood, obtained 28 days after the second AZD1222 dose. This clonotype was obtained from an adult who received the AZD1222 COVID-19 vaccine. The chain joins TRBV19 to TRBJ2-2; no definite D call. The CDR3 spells CASSTSSNTGELFF. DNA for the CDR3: TGTGCCAGTAGTACCTCGAGCAACACCGGGGAGCTGTTTTTT.